These 24 T cell receptor beta chains were all obtained from the same sample, sequenced in a study of T cells after yellow fever vaccination. MiXCR, run by TCRdb on the 5' RACE reads, gives a single entry per CDR3 protein. This repertoire shows 150,000 to 200,000 distinct CDR3 sequences, approximately 10% found once; its top ten account for 36%. This sample comprised CD8+ T cells sorted from PBMCs, obtained 15 days after the yellow fever booster vaccination. The receptors shown here come from a man younger than 30 who received the YFV17D yellow fever vaccine.

This rearrangement joins TRBV29-1 to TRBJ2-7; the D is unclear. The CDR3 consists of 15 residues. V lost 2 bases and J 6 bases, leaving 20 bases between the germline ends. CDR1 SQVTM and CDR2 ANQGSEA come from the germline V gene. CDR3 residues: CSVEPSGREEGEQYF. As DNA, the CDR3 is TGCAGCGTTGAACCCTCAGGCCGCGAGGAAGGCGAGCAGTACTTC.

The chain links TRBV4-3 to TRBJ2-1; D may be TRBD2 (6 bases). The germline gives CDR1 LGHNA, CDR2 YSLEER. V lost 3 bases and J 5 bases, leaving 14 bases between the germline ends. The CDR3 consists of 15 residues. DNA of the CDR3: TGCGCCAGCAGCCAGAGGGTACTAGCTCACAATGAGCAGTTCTTC. This translates into CASSQRVLAHNEQFF.

The V call is TRBV24-1, the J call TRBJ2-3, with TRBD2 identical over 10 bases. The CDR3 runs 18 residues. Germline CDR1 and CDR2: KGHDR and SFDVKD. V lost 1 base and J lost 4; bases outside the gene matches: 10. CDR3 nucleotides: TGTGCCACCAGTGATTTCCCCCTGAGCGGGGGGGCGGCAGATACGCAGTATTTT. Protein sequence: CATSDFPLSGGAADTQYF.

The V call is TRBV7-9, the J call TRBJ2-3; D is uncertain. CDR1 is SEHNR, CDR2 FQNEAQ, per germline (reference sequence). This CDR3 region has 14 residues. The germline V and J ends were trimmed by 8 bases and 1 base, with 13 bases remaining between them. The CDR3 DNA is TGTGCCAGCCCTCCCGCGACCCGCACAGATACGCAGTATTTT. This gives the protein CASPPATRTDTQYF. The complete variable domain, with remaining parts taken from reference TRBV7-9 and TRBJ2-3, reads DTGVSQNPRHKITKRGQNVTFRCDPISEHNRLYWYRQTLGQGPEFLTYFQNEAQLEKSRLLSDRFSAERPKGSFSTLEIQRTEQGDSAMYLCASPPATRTDTQYFGPGTRLTVL.

This chain uses TRBV20-1 with TRBJ2-2; D perhaps matches TRBD2 (7 bases). The CDR3 sequence is 15 residues long. The germline V gene has CDR1 DFQATT and CDR2 SNEGSKA (reference sequence). Trimming took 0 bases from V and 2 from J, leaving 10 bases between them. CDR3 sequence: CSAREPGGNTGELFF. CDR3 nucleotides: TGCAGTGCTAGAGAGCCGGGGGGCAACACCGGGGAGCTGTTTTTT.

This clonotype appeared many times. V usage is TRBV7-2 and J usage is TRBJ1-2, with D unresolved. This CDR3 region has 15 residues. Germline V gene sequence: CDR1 SGHTA, CDR2 FQGNSA. V shed 5 bases and J shed 4 bases, with 17 bases lying between them. The chain's CDR3 is CASSIRTSTGYGYTF. DNA for the CDR3: TGTGCCAGCAGCATAAGGACCAGCACCGGCTATGGCTACACCTTC.

This clonotype was observed at least ten times. The chain couples TRBV4-1 to TRBJ1-5, with no clear D. Germline lookup yields CDR1 MGHRA and CDR2 YSYEKL. Trimming took 0 bases from V and 1 from J, leaving 7 bases between them. The CDR3 length is 15 residues. The CDR3 reads CASSQDMGSNQPQHF. The CDR3 DNA reads as TGCGCCAGCAGCCAAGATATGGGGAGCAATCAGCCCCAGCATTTT.

This clonotype was observed at least ten times. V usage is TRBV5-1 and J usage is TRBJ2-1, with D possibly being TRBD1 (6 bases). Germline V gene lookup returns CDR1 SGHRS and CDR2 YFSETQ. Trimming shortened V by 6 bases and J by 2 bases, and 15 bases separated the two germline ends. The CDR3 is made up of 15 amino acids. The CDR3 DNA reads TGCGCCAGCAACTACAGGGTCTCGACCTACAATGAGCAGTTCTTC. Protein sequence: CASNYRVSTYNEQFF.

This sequence joins TRBV7-2 and TRBJ2-3, with 10 nucleotides matching TRBD1. In germline, CDR1 is SGHTA, CDR2 FQGNSA. The J segment lost 6 bases and the V segment lost 2 bases, leaving 5 bases of the junction unmatched. CDR3 length: 15 amino acids. CDR3 in amino acids: CASSLRTGGWDTQYF. CDR3 bases: TGTGCCAGCAGCTTAAGGACAGGGGGTTGGGATACGCAGTATTTT.

This sequence joins TRBV12-3 or TRBV12-4 and TRBJ2-1, with D perhaps TRBD1 (5 bases). V gave up 8 bases and J gave up 6 bases, with 14 bases separating them. The CDR3 is 13 amino acids. CDR3 in amino acids: CASPLGVGNEQFF. The CDR3 DNA follows: TGTGCCAGCCCCTTAGGGGTGGGCAATGAGCAGTTCTTC.

This chain links TRBV27 with TRBJ1-5, with D maybe TRBD1 (5 bases). Germline CDR1 reads MNHEY; CDR2 reads SMNVEV (reference sequence). V was clipped by 11 bases and J by 7 bases, with 12 bases between them. The CDR3 contains 11 residues. The CDR3 region has the DNA TGTGCCGCGGGGGGAGGACAGCCCCAGCATTTT. Translation: CAAGGGQPQHF.

The chain carries TRBV24-1 and TRBJ2-1, with TRBD2 as a possible D gene (6 bases). CDR3 length: 16 residues. Germline CDR1 reads KGHDR; CDR2 reads SFDVKD. Trimming cost V 4 bases and J 0 bases, with 12 bases left between them. Here the CDR3 reads CATSETAGSSYNEQFF. The DNA of the CDR3 is TGTGCCACCAGTGAGACGGCGGGGAGCTCCTACAATGAGCAGTTCTTC.

The chain couples TRBV12-3 or TRBV12-4 to TRBJ1-2, with 11 bases identical to TRBD1. The CDR3 has 13 residues. V lost 6 bases, J lost 4 bases, and 1 base stayed unmatched. Written as DNA, the CDR3 is TGTGCCAGCAGGGGGACAGGGGGCTATGGCTACACCTTC. It codes for CASRGTGGYGYTF.

This clonotype was observed at least ten times. The chain couples TRBV27 to TRBJ1-6, with a weak D call TRBD1 (6 bases). The CDR3 consists of 14 residues. Germline V lookup: CDR1 MNHEY, CDR2 SMNVEV (reference sequence). The V end lost 3 bases, the J end lost 10 bases, and 13 bases lay between the germline ends. In DNA, the CDR3 is TGTGCCAGCAGTTTCCAGGGGCAGGGATCACCCCTCCACTTT. Translation: CASSFQGQGSPLHF.

In this sample, this clonotype turned up a few times. The chain uses TRBV27 and TRBJ2-7; no clear D. Trimming took off 1 base at V and 7 bases at J, with 14 bases between the two ends. Germline CDR1 MNHEY, CDR2 SMNVEV (reference sequence). The CDR3 has 14 amino acids. DNA for the CDR3: TGTGCCAGCAGTTTATTGGGTATTCAACGTGAGCAGTACTTC. Its protein is CASSLLGIQREQYF.

The gene calls are TRBV6-5 and TRBJ1-2, with a weak D call TRBD1 (5 bases). This CDR3 has 16 residues. In germline, CDR1 is MNHEY, CDR2 SVGAGI. Trimming shortened V by 0 bases and J by 3 bases, and 14 bases separated the two germline ends. This CDR3 reads CASSYSSAGMDYGYTF. The CDR3 DNA reads as TGTGCCAGCAGTTACTCGTCGGCAGGGATGGACTATGGCTACACCTTC.

V and J are TRBV10-3 and TRBJ2-5, with TRBD1 matching over 7 bases. This CDR3 contains 15 residues. Germline V gives CDR1 ENHRY, CDR2 SYGVKD. V lost 7 bases, J lost 5 bases, and 13 bases stayed unmatched. The CDR3 nucleotides read TGTGCCATCATTGGAAGGCAGGGGGTCGGGGAGACCCAGTACTTC. As protein: CAIIGRQGVGETQYF.

The chain has TRBV6-5 and TRBJ1-5; D unclear. The CDR3 runs 15 residues. V was clipped by 3 bases and J by 0 bases, with 9 bases between them. Germline CDR1 is MNHEY and CDR2 is SVGAGI. CDR3 bases: TGTGCCAGCAGTTATCGCGCGGATAGCAATCAGCCCCAGCATTTT. Its protein is CASSYRADSNQPQHF.

In this sample, this clonotype turned up many times. V is TRBV6-2 or TRBV6-3 and J is TRBJ1-5; 8 bases are shared with TRBD1. CDR3 length: 16 amino acids. Per germline, CDR1 MNHEY and CDR2 SVGEGT. V was clipped by 0 bases and J by 4 bases; unmatched bases: 5. CDR3 region: CASSYSGTGFNQPQHF. The CDR3 DNA follows: TGTGCCAGCAGTTACTCGGGGACAGGCTTTAATCAGCCCCAGCATTTT.

This clonotype was found many times. The chain combines TRBV12-3 or TRBV12-4 with TRBJ2-2; TRBD2 agrees at 12 bases. CDR3 length equals 16 residues. After removal of 6 bases from V and 7 bases from J, the junction contained 9 bases not matched to a gene. Here the CDR3 DNA reads TGTGCCAGCAGCTACCCTAGCGGGGGGGCTGGCGGGGAGCTGTTTTTT. Its translation: CASSYPSGGAGGELFF.

This clonotype was observed a few times. The chain links TRBV28 to TRBJ2-7; D might be TRBD1 (5 bases). The CDR3 runs to 14 residues. Trimming shortened V by 1 base and J by 2 bases, and 9 bases separated the two germline ends. Germline CDR1 is MDHEN and CDR2 is SYDVKM. DNA of the CDR3: TGTGCCAGCAGTTTATTCGGACACACCTACGAGCAGTACGTC. This codes for CASSLFGHTYEQYV.

The chain employs TRBV12-3 or TRBV12-4 and TRBJ1-1; D is ambiguous. The CDR3 covers 13 residues. Trimming shortened V by 2 bases and J by 0 bases, and 4 bases separated the two germline ends. The DNA for the CDR3 is TGTGCCAGCAGTTTACATATGAACACTGAAGCTTTCTTT. It translates to CASSLHMNTEAFF.

Many counts were recorded for this clonotype. This chain uses TRBV6-6 with TRBJ2-3; D gene ambiguous. Germline loops: CDR1 MNHNY, CDR2 SVGAGI (reference sequence). The CDR3 consists of 13 residues. The V end was cut by 2 bases, the J end by 4 bases, with 7 bases between. The CDR3 loop reads CASSYDFPDTQYF. The CDR3, as DNA: TGTGCCAGCAGTTACGACTTTCCAGATACGCAGTATTTT.

This clonotype was counted a few times. This chain joins TRBV12-3 or TRBV12-4 and TRBJ2-1, with a possible D match to TRBD1 (6 bases). The CDR3 sequence is 14 residues long. V lost 7 bases, J lost 3 bases, and 13 bases lay in between. For the CDR3, the DNA is TGTGCCAGCAACAGGCAGGGACACTACAATGAGCAGTTCTTC. Protein product: CASNRQGHYNEQFF.